This T cell receptor (beta chain) was documented in a study of radiation and T cells in renal cell carcinoma (dated by TCRdb to 2019 to 2021). With regard to the full study: Samples were obtained from a clinical trial, in which 15 Gy stereotactic body radiation therapy was delivered to primary renal cell carcinomas and nephrectomy was performed 4 weeks later. Across all 53 samples, under 5,000,000 unique CDR3 nucleotide sequences, encoding around 2.4 million unique CDR3 amino acid sequences, were identified. In total, approximately 55 samples, comprising 25 or so tumors and approximately 27 peripheral blood samples, were subjected to TCR beta sequencing.

On this clone: The specificity of this receptor is unknown. No much larger clone is present one base from it, and per-base qualities are unavailable.

Here is what the overall study found, with its caveats: Dynamics of the blood repertoire were not tracked past 4 weeks after treatment. In blood, the top tumor clonotypes increased from baseline to 2 weeks after radiation and then shrank by 4 weeks, which suggests a temporary expansion of tumor-resident clones. No pretreatment tumor biopsies were available, so the baseline intratumoral presence of clonotypes could not be determined. Because the trial had a single-armed design, the trial could not examine how radiation dose or scheduling affected the TCR repertoire.

TCR beta libraries were generated from genomic DNA with the immunoSEQ kit, following the manufacturer's recommendations. Library preparation used a first multiplex PCR with proprietary primers, then a second PCR adding unique barcodes, with bead cleanups after each round. A kit-provided positive control reaction and a negative control reaction were included in every sample batch. The final libraries were assessed on an Agilent 4200 TapeStation D1000 ScreenTape, pooled by volume, and quantified by qPCR. Sequencing was performed on an Illumina NextSeq500 using a MidOutput 150-cycle cartridge, with 156 Read1 cycles, 15 Index1 cycles, and the kit custom primers. The pooled library was loaded at around 1 pM with an approximately 21% PhiX control spike-in. The authors processed their data as follows. Vendor-processed data were analyzed in R, with a clonotype defined as all T cells sharing the same CDR3 nucleotide sequence. In the clone abundance analyses, frequencies were normalized to the 10,000 most abundant clones in each sample. Public T cell clones, which averaged fewer than five per sample, were excluded before analysis. A difference in abundance of at least 32-fold between compartments was used to define tumor-enriched and baseline blood-enriched clonotypes. Clonotypes expanded or contracted between blood time points were identified with a beta-binomial differential abundance model. Tumor-blood repertoire similarity was measured with the Baroni-Urbani and Buser coefficient, and group comparisons used two-tailed Wilcoxon tests in R. Here the immuneACCESS table is served through TCRdb, limited to in-frame sequences with V and J called. Missing clones are a known gap in these copies; in checked studies unresolved V genes cover under half, and the rest lacks a known reason. That table furnishes V, J and clone size, whereas the DNA furnished D and trimming. In this sample the table shows about 150,000 clones, about 88% of which occur a single time. Of the sample, around 12% falls within the top ten clones.

Trimming leaves V shorter by 8 bases and J shorter by 9 bases, with the junction holding 13 bases beyond the gene matches. CDR1 and CDR2 are read off the germline V gene as MNHEY and SVGAGI. The CDR3 runs 15 residues from the cysteine to the phenylalanine. CDR3 DNA only is kept here, 45 bases in frame from base 1. The time point label of this sample denotes: baseline pretreatment blood. The treatment or condition label corresponds to: 15 Gy SBRT to primary tumor, nephrectomy 4 weeks later. To follow tumor-enriched clonotypes, peripheral blood was collected serially from radiation-treated patients at baseline and again at 2 weeks and 4 weeks after SBRT. Renal cell carcinoma with clear cell pathology was present in all patients. Genomic DNA for TCR sequencing was prepared using the QIAamp DNA Blood Mini Kit (Qiagen). Only samples passing all quality control checks were included in the analyses.

The sequence came from a woman aged 45 to 65 with renal cell carcinoma. In this chain, TRBV6-5 is recombined with TRBJ2-1, with 10 bases in between that match TRBD2. Sequences were derived from blood, sampled from a patient whose treatment included radiotherapy and nephrectomy. At the DNA level, the sequence is TGTGCCAGCTCCCGCAGCGGGGGGGCCTTATTTGAGCAGTTCTTC. This encodes CASSRSGGALFEQFF.